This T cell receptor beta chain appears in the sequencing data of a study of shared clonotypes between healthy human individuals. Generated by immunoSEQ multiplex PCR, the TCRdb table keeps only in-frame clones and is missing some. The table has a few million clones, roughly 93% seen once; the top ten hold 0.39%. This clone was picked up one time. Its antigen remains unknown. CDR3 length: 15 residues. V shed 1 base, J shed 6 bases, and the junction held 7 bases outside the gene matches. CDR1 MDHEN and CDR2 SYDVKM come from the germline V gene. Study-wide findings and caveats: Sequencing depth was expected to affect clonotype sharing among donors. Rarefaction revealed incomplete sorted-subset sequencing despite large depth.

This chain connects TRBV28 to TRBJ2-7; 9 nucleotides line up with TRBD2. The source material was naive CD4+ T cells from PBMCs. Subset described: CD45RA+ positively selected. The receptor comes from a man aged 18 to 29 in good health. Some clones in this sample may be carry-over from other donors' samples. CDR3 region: CASSLLGREGSEQYF. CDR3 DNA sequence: TGTGCCAGCAGTTTATTGGGGCGGGAGGGCAGCGAGCAGTACTTC.